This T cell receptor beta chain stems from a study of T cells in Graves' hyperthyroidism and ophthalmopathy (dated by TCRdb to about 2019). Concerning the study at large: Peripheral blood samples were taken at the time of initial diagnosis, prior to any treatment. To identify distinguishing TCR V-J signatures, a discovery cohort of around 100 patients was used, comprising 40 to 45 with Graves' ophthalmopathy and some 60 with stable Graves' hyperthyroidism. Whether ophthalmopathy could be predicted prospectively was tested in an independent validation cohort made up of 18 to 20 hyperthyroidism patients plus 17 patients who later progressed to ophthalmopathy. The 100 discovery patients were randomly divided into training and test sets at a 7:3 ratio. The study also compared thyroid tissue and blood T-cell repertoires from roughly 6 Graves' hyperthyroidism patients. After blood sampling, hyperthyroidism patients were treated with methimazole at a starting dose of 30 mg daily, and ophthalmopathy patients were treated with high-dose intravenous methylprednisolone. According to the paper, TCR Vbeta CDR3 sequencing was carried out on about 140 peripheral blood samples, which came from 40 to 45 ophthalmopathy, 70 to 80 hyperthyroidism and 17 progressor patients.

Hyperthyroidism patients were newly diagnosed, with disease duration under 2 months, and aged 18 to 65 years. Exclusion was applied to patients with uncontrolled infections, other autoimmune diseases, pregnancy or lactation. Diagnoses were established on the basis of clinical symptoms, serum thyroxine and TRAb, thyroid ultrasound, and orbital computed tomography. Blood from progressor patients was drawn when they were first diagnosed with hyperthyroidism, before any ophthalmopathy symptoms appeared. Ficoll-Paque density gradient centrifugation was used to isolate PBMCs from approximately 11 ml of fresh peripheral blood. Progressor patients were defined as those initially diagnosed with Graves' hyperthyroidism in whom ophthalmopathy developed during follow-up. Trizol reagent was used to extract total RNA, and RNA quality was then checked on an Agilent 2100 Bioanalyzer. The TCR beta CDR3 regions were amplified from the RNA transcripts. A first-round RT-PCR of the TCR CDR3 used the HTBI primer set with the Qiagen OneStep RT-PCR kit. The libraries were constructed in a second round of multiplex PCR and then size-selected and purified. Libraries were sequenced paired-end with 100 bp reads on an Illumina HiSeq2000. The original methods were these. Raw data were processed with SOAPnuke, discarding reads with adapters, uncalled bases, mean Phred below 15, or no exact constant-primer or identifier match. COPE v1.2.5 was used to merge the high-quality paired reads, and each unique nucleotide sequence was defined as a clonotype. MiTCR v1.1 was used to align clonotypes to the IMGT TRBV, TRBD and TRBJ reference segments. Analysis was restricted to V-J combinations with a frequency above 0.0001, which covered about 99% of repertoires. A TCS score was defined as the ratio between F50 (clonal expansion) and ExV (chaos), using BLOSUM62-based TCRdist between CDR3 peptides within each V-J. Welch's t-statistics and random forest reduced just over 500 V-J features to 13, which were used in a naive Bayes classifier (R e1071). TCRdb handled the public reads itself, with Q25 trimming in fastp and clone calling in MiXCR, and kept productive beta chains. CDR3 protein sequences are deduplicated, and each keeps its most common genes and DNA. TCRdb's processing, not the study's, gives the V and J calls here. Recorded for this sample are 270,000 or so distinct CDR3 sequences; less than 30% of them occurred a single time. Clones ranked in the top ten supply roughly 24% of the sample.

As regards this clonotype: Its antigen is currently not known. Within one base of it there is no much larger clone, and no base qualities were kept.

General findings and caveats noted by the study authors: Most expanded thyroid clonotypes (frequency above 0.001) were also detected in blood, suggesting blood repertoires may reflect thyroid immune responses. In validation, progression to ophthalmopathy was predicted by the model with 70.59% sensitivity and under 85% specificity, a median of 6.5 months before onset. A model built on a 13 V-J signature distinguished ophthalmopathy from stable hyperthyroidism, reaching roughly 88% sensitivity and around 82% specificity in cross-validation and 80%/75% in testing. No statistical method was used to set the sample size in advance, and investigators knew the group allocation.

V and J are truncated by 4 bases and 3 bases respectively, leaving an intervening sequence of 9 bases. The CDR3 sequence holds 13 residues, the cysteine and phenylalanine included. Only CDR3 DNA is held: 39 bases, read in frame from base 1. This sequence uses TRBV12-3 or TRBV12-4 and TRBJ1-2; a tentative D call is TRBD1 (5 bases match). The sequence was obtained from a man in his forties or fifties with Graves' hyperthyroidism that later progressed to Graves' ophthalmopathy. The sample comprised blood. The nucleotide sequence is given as TGTGCCAGCAGTTCAACGACAGACTATGGCTACACCTTC. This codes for CASSSTTDYGYTF.